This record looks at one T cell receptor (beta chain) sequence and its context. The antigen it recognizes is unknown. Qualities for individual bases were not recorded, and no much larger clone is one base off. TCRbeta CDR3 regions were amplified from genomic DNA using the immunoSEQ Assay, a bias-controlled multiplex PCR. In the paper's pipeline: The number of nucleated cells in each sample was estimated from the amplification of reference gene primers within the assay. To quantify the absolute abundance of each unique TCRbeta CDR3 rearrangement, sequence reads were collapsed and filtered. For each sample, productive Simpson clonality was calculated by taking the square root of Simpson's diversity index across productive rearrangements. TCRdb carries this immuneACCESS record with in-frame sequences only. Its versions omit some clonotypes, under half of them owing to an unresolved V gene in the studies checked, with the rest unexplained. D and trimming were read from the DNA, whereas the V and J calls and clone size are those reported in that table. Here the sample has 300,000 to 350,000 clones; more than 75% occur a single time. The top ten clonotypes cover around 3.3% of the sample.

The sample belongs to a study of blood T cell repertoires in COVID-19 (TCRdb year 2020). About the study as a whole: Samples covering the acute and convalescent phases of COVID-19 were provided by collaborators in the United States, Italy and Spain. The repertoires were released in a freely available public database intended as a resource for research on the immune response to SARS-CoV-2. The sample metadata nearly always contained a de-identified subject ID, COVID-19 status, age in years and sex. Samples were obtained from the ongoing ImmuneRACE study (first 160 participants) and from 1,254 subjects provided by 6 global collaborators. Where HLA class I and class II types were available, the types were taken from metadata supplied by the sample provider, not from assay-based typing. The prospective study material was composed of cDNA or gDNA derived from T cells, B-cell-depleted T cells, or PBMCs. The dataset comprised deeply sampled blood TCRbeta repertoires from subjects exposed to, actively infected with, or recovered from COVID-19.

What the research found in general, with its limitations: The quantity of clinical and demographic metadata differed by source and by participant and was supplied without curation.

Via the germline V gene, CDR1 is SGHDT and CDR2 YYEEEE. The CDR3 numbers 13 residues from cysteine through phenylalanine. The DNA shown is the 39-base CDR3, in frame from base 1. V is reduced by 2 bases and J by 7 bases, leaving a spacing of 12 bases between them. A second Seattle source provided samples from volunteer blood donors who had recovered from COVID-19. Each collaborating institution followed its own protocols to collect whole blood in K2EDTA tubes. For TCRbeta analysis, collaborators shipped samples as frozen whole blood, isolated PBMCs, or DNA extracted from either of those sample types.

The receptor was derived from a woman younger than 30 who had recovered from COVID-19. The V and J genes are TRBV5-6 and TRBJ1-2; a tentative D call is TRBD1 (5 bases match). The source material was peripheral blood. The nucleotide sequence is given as TGTGCCAGCAGCTTCCGCAGGGTGAGTGGCTACACCTTC. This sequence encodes CASSFRRVSGYTF.